Each of the 4 T cell receptor beta chains below was sequenced from the same sample in a study of early T cells in non-severe SARS-CoV-2 infection. One entry per CDR3 protein results from TCRdb running MiXCR on the 5' RACE reads. The table shows about 72,000 distinct CDR3 sequences, with 10% occurring only once. Material: whole blood, obtained at baseline. These receptors all come from an adult who was a healthcare worker with PCR-confirmed SARS-CoV-2 infection or an uninfected control (not recorded which).

This chain joins TRBV12-3 or TRBV12-4 and TRBJ2-3; TRBD2 matches at 8 bases. CDR3 length equals 15 residues. J was trimmed by 7 bases and V by 1 base; bases with no gene match: 7. The CDR3 sequence is CASSLGAGGGNTQYF. In DNA, the CDR3 is TGTGCCAGCAGTTTAGGGGCGGGGGGCGGAAATACGCAGTATTTT.

In this sample, this clonotype turned up a few times. V and J are TRBV19 and TRBJ2-7, with TRBD1 matching 9 bases. J was trimmed by 5 bases and V by 6 bases; bases with no gene match: 11. In germline, CDR1 is LNHDA, CDR2 SQIVND (reference sequence). CDR3 length: 15 amino acids. CDR3 protein: CASSPGQGRINEQYF. The CDR3 DNA follows: TGTGCCAGTAGCCCCGGACAGGGGCGTATCAACGAGCAGTACTTC. Full variable domain (rest looked up from reference TRBV19 and TRBJ2-7): DGGITQSPKYLFRKEGQNVTLSCEQNLNHDAMYWYRQDPGQGLRLIYYSQIVNDFQKGDIAEGYSVSREKKESFPLTVTSAQKNPTAFYLCASSPGQGRINEQYFGPGTRLTVT.

This clonotype was seen more than once but under ten times. V usage is TRBV7-9 and J usage is TRBJ1-2; no firm D call. V shed 1 base and J shed 0 bases, with 6 bases lying between them. This CDR3 comprises 14 residues. Germline V gene lookup returns CDR1 SEHNR and CDR2 FQNEAQ (reference sequence). The CDR3 here is CASSLESANYGYTF. In DNA, the CDR3 is TGTGCCAGCAGCTTAGAATCCGCTAACTATGGCTACACCTTC.

The chain uses TRBV5-1 and TRBJ2-3, with 10 nucleotides matching TRBD1. Trimming at V came to 4 bases and at J to 5 bases, leaving 4 bases not matched to a gene. The germline CDR1 and CDR2 sequences are SGHRS and YFSETQ. This CDR3 has 14 amino acids. Written as DNA, the CDR3 is TGCGCCAGCAGCCGACAGGGGGCTGTAGATACGCAGTATTTT. Translating it yields CASSRQGAVDTQYF.